Below, 30 T cell receptor beta chains from the same sample are listed, as sequenced in a study of CD8 T cells in ankylosing spondylitis. TCRdb redid the calling of the 5' RACE reads with MiXCR, one entry per CDR3 protein. The data contain 750,000 to 850,000 distinct CDR3 sequences, roughly 12% of them singletons. Points from the study as a whole: The study identified a TCR beta motif of several highly homologous variants that appeared characteristic of ankylosing spondylitis blood.

These receptors have no known antigen. Sequenced input: blood, either unsorted or a sorted T cell fraction (not recorded which). Every receptor here comes from a male donor with ankylosing spondylitis.

This clonotype was seen only a few times. The rearrangement links TRBV7-2 to TRBJ1-5, with unresolved D. Between the trimmed V and J ends, which lost 4 bases and 4 bases, there was a span of 5 bases. The CDR3 has 12 amino acids. The germline V gene has CDR1 SGHTA and CDR2 FQGNSA. The CDR3 nucleotides are TGTGCCAGCAGCTATCTAAATCAGCCCCAGCATTTT. This codes for CASSYLNQPQHF.

The rearrangement uses TRBV20-1 and TRBJ2-1; 10 nucleotides align to TRBD2. This CDR3 spans 16 amino acids. Germline V CDR1 and CDR2: DFQATT, SNEGSKA (reference sequence). V gave up 5 bases and J gave up 7 bases; unmatched junction bases: 14. CDR3 protein: CSASGVPGLASNEQFF. CDR3 DNA sequence: TGCAGTGCTTCGGGGGTCCCGGGACTAGCGTCTAATGAGCAGTTCTTC.

This clonotype has at least ten counts. The rearrangement joins TRBV12-3 or TRBV12-4 to TRBJ2-1; D not resolved. This CDR3 is 14 amino acids long. V lost 8 bases and J 0 bases, leaving 11 bases between the germline ends. CDR3 residues: CASAAPSSYNEQFF. The CDR3 DNA reads TGTGCCAGCGCAGCCCCGAGCTCCTACAATGAGCAGTTCTTC.

This clonotype appeared a few times. V usage is TRBV4-1 and J usage is TRBJ2-2; D is possibly TRBD1 or TRBD2 (6 bases each). The CDR3 runs to 15 residues. V lost 3 bases, J lost 5 bases, and 13 bases lay in between. Germline V gene lookup returns CDR1 MGHRA and CDR2 YSYEKL. The chain's CDR3 is CASSHIGGKTGELFF. The CDR3 DNA sequence: TGCGCCAGCAGCCATATAGGGGGGAAAACCGGGGAGCTGTTTTTT.

This clonotype was seen a handful of times. The V and J genes are TRBV20-1 and TRBJ1-4; D may be TRBD1 (6 bases). Trimming removed 1 base from V and 4 bases from J, with 13 bases in between. The CDR3 has 15 amino acids. Germline loops: CDR1 DFQATT, CDR2 SNEGSKA (reference sequence). This CDR3 reads CSARVWGTRNEKLFF. The CDR3 bases are TGCAGTGCTAGAGTCTGGGGGACACGTAATGAAAAACTGTTTTTT.

This clonotype was counted a few times. The rearrangement uses TRBV10-1 and TRBJ2-2; D assignment may be TRBD1 or TRBD2 (6 bases each). The CDR3 consists of 15 residues. Trimming left V 2 bases short and J 5 bases short, with 12 bases between. The germline gives CDR1 WNHNN, CDR2 SYGVQD (reference sequence). The CDR3 loop reads CASSEGTGRTGELFF. DNA for the CDR3: TGCGCCAGCAGTGAGGGAACAGGGAGGACCGGGGAGCTGTTTTTT.

The V call is TRBV5-6, the J call TRBJ2-7; 9 positions agree with TRBD1. Trimming cost V 2 bases and J 3 bases; bases outside gene matches: 9. CDR1 is SGHDT, CDR2 YYEEEE, per germline. CDR3 length: 16 amino acids. The CDR3 bases are TGTGCCAGCAGCTTCTATCGGGGACAGGGCCTCTACGAGCAGTACTTC. Translation: CASSFYRGQGLYEQYF.

In this sample, this clonotype turned up many times. Compared with germline, one end of the junction differs, possibly owing to a read error. V and J are TRBV7-7 and TRBJ2-1; D may be TRBD2 (5 bases). Germline V CDR1 and CDR2: SSHAT, FNYEAQ (reference sequence). The CDR3 spans 16 residues. The CDR3 DNA is TGTGCTAGCAGCTTAGAAGCCGGGTCTGGGAGCAATGAGCAGTTCTTC. Residues: CASSLEAGSGSNEQFF.

This clonotype was seen only a few times. This CDR3 reads CASSRQTGALYNEQFF. DNA of the CDR3: TGCGCCAGCAGCCGGCAGACAGGGGCCCTCTACAATGAGCAGTTCTTC. The chain recombines TRBV4-3 with TRBJ2-1; TRBD1 aligns across 8 bases. The CDR3 runs 16 residues. The trim removed 4 bases at V and 3 bases at J, leaving 8 bases unmatched. Germline values: CDR1 LGHNA, CDR2 YSLEER.

The chain is built from TRBV5-4 and TRBJ2-2, with 10 bases fitting TRBD2. The CDR3 runs 16 residues. Trimming cost V 5 bases and J 2 bases; bases outside gene matches: 6. Germline V gene sequence: CDR1 SGHNT, CDR2 YYREEE (reference sequence). CDR3 sequence: CASSPGTSENTGELFF. CDR3 in DNA: TGTGCCAGCAGTCCCGGGACTAGCGAAAACACCGGGGAGCTGTTTTTT.

This clonotype appeared many times. V and J are TRBV12-3 or TRBV12-4 and TRBJ2-7; TRBD1 agrees at 8 bases. V shed 6 bases, J shed 6 bases, and the junction held 1 base outside the gene matches. There are 11 residues in the CDR3. The CDR3 DNA reads as TGTGCCAGCAGACAGGGGGTCGAGCAGTACTTC. It translates to CASRQGVEQYF.

The chain carries TRBV7-2 and TRBJ1-1; D is unclear. CDR3 length: 14 residues. Trimming took off 2 bases at V and 4 bases at J, with 11 bases between the two ends. CDR1 and CDR2 from the germline V gene are SGHTA and FQGNSA. CDR3 nucleotide sequence: TGTGCCAGCAGCTTAAAGTCTTGGTCCACTGAAGCTTTCTTT. Its translation is CASSLKSWSTEAFF. Complete variable domain (other parts from reference TRBV7-2 and TRBJ1-1): GAGVSQSPSNKVTEKGKDVELRCDPISGHTALYWYRQSLGQGLEFLIYFQGNSAPDKSGLPSDRFSAERTGGSVSTLTIQRTQQEDSAVYLCASSLKSWSTEAFFGQGTRLTVV.

This clonotype turned up a few times. The chain carries TRBV4-2 and TRBJ2-7, with 9 bases identical to TRBD1. Losses at the gene ends were 4 bases for V and 3 bases for J; bases not matched to a gene: 16. This CDR3 spans 18 amino acids. Germline V gives CDR1 LGHNA, CDR2 YNFKEQ. The CDR3 region is CASSRSNAPGQGIYEQYF. The CDR3 nucleotides are TGTGCCAGCAGCCGATCAAATGCCCCGGGACAGGGCATCTACGAGCAGTACTTC.

This clonotype has just a few counts. The CDR3: CASSRSGSYEQYF. CDR3 nucleotide sequence: TGTGCCAGCAGCCGGTCAGGTTCCTACGAGCAGTACTTC. V gene TRBV7-9 combines with J gene TRBJ2-7; no reliable D call. Trimming removed 5 bases at V and 1 base at J, with 9 bases between. CDR3 size: 13 residues. Germline V lookup: CDR1 SEHNR, CDR2 FQNEAQ (reference sequence).

This clonotype came up a few times. The gene calls are TRBV6-2 or TRBV6-3 and TRBJ2-1, with 7 bases matching TRBD1. This CDR3 spans 12 amino acids. J was trimmed by 10 bases and V by 6 bases; bases with no gene match: 6. Looked up from germline, CDR1 is MNHEY and CDR2 is SVGEGT. The CDR3 loop is CASRTGVKEQFF. Written as DNA, the CDR3 is TGTGCCAGCAGAACAGGGGTAAAGGAGCAGTTCTTC.

The genes are TRBV5-6 and TRBJ2-7, with D unresolved. Per the germline V gene, CDR1 is SGHDT and CDR2 is YYEEEE. With 0 bases removed from V and 5 bases from J, the gap between germline ends came to 12 bases. The CDR3 totals 14 residues. The CDR3 is CASSLGLSKNEQYF. CDR3 sequence (DNA): TGTGCCAGCAGCTTGGGATTGAGCAAAAACGAGCAGTACTTC.

Many counts were recorded for this clonotype. The V gene is TRBV29-1, the J gene TRBJ1-1, with 7 positions matching TRBD1. The junction had 6 bases not matched to a gene; V was cut back by 5 bases and J by 3 bases. This CDR3 has 13 amino acids. From germline, CDR1 is SQVTM and CDR2 ANQGSEA. CDR3 sequence reads: CSVSGTVDTEAFF. CDR3 in DNA: TGCAGCGTTTCAGGGACAGTGGACACTGAAGCTTTCTTT. Supplemented by reference TRBV29-1 and TRBJ1-1, the full variable domain reads SAVISQKPSRDICQRGTSLTIQCQVDSQVTMMFWYRQQPGQSLTLIATANQGSEATYESGFVIDKFPISRPNLTFSTLTVSNMSPEDSSIYLCSVSGTVDTEAFFGQGTRLTVV.

V usage is TRBV12-3 or TRBV12-4 and J usage is TRBJ2-1; 8 nucleotides align to TRBD1. There are 15 residues in the CDR3. V shed 2 bases, J shed 8 bases, and the junction held 8 bases outside the gene matches. Written as DNA, the CDR3 is TGTGCCAGCAGTTTACGAGGAACAGGGGGAGATGAGCAGTTCTTC. Residues: CASSLRGTGGDEQFF.

This clonotype was seen only a few times. The CDR3 region has the DNA TGTGCCAGCAAGCCCAGGGCGTCGGGAGCTTTCTTT. Protein sequence: CASKPRASGAFF. The chain recombines TRBV2 with TRBJ1-1, with D tentatively TRBD1 (5 bases). The V end lost 7 bases, the J end lost 10 bases, and 16 bases lay between the germline ends. CDR3 length equals 12 residues. Germline V gene sequence: CDR1 SNHLY, CDR2 FYNNEI.

This clonotype has a handful of counts. This chain joins TRBV6-6 and TRBJ2-5; D gene unclear. The V gene lost 6 bases and the J gene lost 3 bases, with 11 bases spanning the gap. The CDR3 covers 13 residues. Germline V CDR1 and CDR2: MNHNY, SVGAGI (reference sequence). CDR3 nucleotide sequence: TGTGCCAGCAGAAGTCAGCCTGAAGAGACCCAGTACTTC. Translated, it gives CASRSQPEETQYF.

This clonotype was counted between two and nine times. The genes are TRBV5-1 and TRBJ1-5; D gene uncertain. Germline V gene data show CDR1 as SGHRS and CDR2 as YFSETQ. V lost 1 base, J lost 4 bases, and 9 bases lay in between. The CDR3 sequence is 14 residues long. CDR3 nucleotide sequence: TGCGCCAGCAGCTTGATTGGACCTAATCAGCCCCAGCATTTT. It yields the protein CASSLIGPNQPQHF.

The chain links TRBV7-2 to TRBJ2-5, with D possibly matching TRBD1 (6 bases). The CDR3 loop spans 14 amino acids. Germline CDR1 reads SGHTA; CDR2 reads FQGNSA. V gave up 5 bases and J gave up 5 bases, with 15 bases separating them. The CDR3 loop is CASSPPSRGETQYF. Here the CDR3 DNA reads TGTGCCAGCAGCCCGCCCTCGAGGGGGGAGACCCAGTACTTC.

The gene calls are TRBV4-3 and TRBJ1-1, with D hard to call. Trimming took off 0 bases at V and 1 base at J, with 6 bases between the two ends. In germline, CDR1 is LGHNA, CDR2 YSLEER. This CDR3 has 14 amino acids. CDR3 region: CASSQELENTEAFF. The DNA of the CDR3 is TGCGCCAGCAGCCAAGAGCTGGAGAACACTGAAGCTTTCTTT.

This clonotype has ten or more counts. The gene calls are TRBV5-1 and TRBJ2-1; possibly TRBD1 for D (5 bases). V was trimmed by 0 bases and J by 0 bases, leaving 13 bases between them. The CDR3 is made up of 17 amino acids. Looked up from germline, CDR1 is SGHRS and CDR2 is YFSETQ. The CDR3 protein is CASSLVRVSSSYNEQFF. For the CDR3, the DNA is TGCGCCAGCAGCTTGGTCAGGGTTAGTAGCTCCTACAATGAGCAGTTCTTC. Based on the CDR3 plus reference TRBV5-1 and TRBJ2-1, the full variable domain is KAGVTQTPRYLIKTRGQQVTLSCSPISGHRSVSWYQQTPGQGLQFLFEYFSETQRNKGNFPGRFSGRQFSNSRSEMNVSTLELGDSALYLCASSLVRVSSSYNEQFFGPGTRLTVL.

This clonotype has a handful of counts. This rearrangement joins TRBV20-1 to TRBJ2-2, with 8 bases that match TRBD1. The CDR3 extends over 14 amino acids. Germline V lookup: CDR1 DFQATT, CDR2 SNEGSKA (reference sequence). The V gene end was trimmed by 4 bases and the J gene end by 5 bases; junction bases not matched to a gene: 6. The chain's CDR3 is CSAKTGQATGELFF. The CDR3 bases are TGCAGTGCTAAGACGGGACAGGCTACCGGGGAGCTGTTTTTT.

The sample holds a few counts of this clonotype. The V call is TRBV20-1, the J call TRBJ1-4; perhaps TRBD1 as D (5 bases). The germline V gene encodes CDR1 DFQATT and CDR2 SNEGSKA (reference sequence). This CDR3 region has 14 residues. V lost 4 bases, J lost 5 bases, and 14 bases lay in between. CDR3 region: CSANLDTYNEKLFF. CDR3 bases: TGCAGTGCTAACTTGGACACATACAATGAAAAACTGTTTTTT.

In its sample, this clonotype was seen a few times. CDR3: CASSLRGVLRYSAFF. The CDR3 DNA follows: TGTGCCAGCAGCCTGCGGGGAGTGCTCAGGTACTCCGCTTTCTTT. The rearrangement links TRBV6-2 or TRBV6-3 to TRBJ1-1, with D unclear. CDR3 length equals 15 residues. Germline CDR1 is MNHEY and CDR2 is SVGEGT. Trimming removed 6 bases at V and 11 bases at J, with 25 bases between.

There are a few counts of this clonotype. The rearrangement uses TRBV25-1 and TRBJ2-5; D is perhaps TRBD1 (6 bases). The CDR3 is 14 residues long. Looked up from germline, CDR1 is MGHDK and CDR2 is SYGVNS. The V gene lost 4 bases and the J gene lost 5 bases, with 14 bases spanning the gap. CDR3 residues: CASSVGHWLETQYF. CDR3 sequence (DNA): TGTGCCAGCAGTGTGGGACACTGGCTGGAGACCCAGTACTTC.

The chain employs TRBV29-1 and TRBJ1-1; maybe TRBD1 (5 bases). The CDR3 length is 14 residues. In germline, CDR1 is SQVTM, CDR2 ANQGSEA. V was clipped by 7 bases and J by 0 bases, with 15 bases between them. The CDR3 sequence: CSGWGDGLNTEAFF. The CDR3 DNA reads as TGCAGCGGTTGGGGGGACGGCTTGAACACTGAAGCTTTCTTT.

This clonotype was counted many times. The chain uses TRBV20-1 and TRBJ2-2; 11 nucleotides agree with TRBD2. CDR1 and CDR2 (germline): DFQATT, SNEGSKA (reference sequence). V lost 5 bases and J lost 7; bases outside the gene matches: 3. This CDR3 has 13 amino acids. The CDR3: CSAETSGIGELFF. Written as DNA, the CDR3 is TGCAGTGCTGAGACTAGCGGGATCGGGGAGCTGTTTTTT.